This T cell receptor beta chain came from a study of T cell repertoires in cytomegalovirus infection. Across the whole study: CMV infection together with matching HLA type was indicated by public TCR beta signatures.

This clonotype was counted a few times. Its cognate antigen is unknown. MiXCR, run by TCRdb on the reads, gives a single entry per CDR3 protein. The table includes about 110,000 distinct CDR3 sequences, around 30% detected once. The source material was CD8+ T cells from cultured PBMCs, sampled from culture after CMV antigen stimulation. This sequence was found in a human donor in good health (CMV status not recorded). Some clones in this sample may be carry-over from other donors' samples.

CDR3 residues: CASSLGPYEGSNQPQHF. CDR3 nucleotides: TGCGCCAGCAGCTTGGGACCTTACGAAGGGAGCAATCAGCCCCAGCATTTT. The chain links TRBV5-1 to TRBJ1-5, with D hard to call. Germline V gene sequence: CDR1 SGHRS, CDR2 YFSETQ. The germline V and J ends were trimmed by 0 bases and 1 base, with 14 bases remaining between them. The CDR3 contains 17 residues. The variable domain in full, completed from reference TRBV5-1 and TRBJ1-5, reads KAGVTQTPRYLIKTRGQQVTLSCSPISGHRSVSWYQQTPGQGLQFLFEYFSETQRNKGNFPGRFSGRQFSNSRSEMNVSTLELGDSALYLCASSLGPYEGSNQPQHFGDGTRLSIL.